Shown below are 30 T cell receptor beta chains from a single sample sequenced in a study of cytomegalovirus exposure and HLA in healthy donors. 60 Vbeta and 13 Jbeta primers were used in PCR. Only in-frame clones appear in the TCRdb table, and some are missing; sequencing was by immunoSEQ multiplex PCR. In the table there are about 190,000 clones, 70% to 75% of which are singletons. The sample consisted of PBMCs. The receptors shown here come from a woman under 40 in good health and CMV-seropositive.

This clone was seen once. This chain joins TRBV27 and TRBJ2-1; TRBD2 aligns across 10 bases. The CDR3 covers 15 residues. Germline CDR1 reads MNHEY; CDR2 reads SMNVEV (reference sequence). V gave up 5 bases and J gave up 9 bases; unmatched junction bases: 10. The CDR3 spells CASSPLAGLQGEQFF. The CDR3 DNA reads TGTGCCAGCAGTCCACTAGCGGGGCTCCAAGGTGAGCAGTTCTTC.

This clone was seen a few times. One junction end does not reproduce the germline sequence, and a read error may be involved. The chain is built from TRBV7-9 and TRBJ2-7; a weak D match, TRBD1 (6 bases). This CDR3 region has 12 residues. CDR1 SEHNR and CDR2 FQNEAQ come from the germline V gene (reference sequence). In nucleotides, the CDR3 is TGTTCCAGCAGTCCAGGGGCCTACGAGCAGTACTTC. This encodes CSSSPGAYEQYF.

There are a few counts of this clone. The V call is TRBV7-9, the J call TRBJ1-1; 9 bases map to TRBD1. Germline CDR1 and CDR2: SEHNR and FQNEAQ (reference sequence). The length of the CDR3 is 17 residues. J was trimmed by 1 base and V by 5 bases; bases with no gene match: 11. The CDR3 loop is CASSIQGALAQNTEAFF. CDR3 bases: TGTGCCAGCAGCATACAGGGGGCACTTGCACAGAACACTGAAGCTTTCTTT.

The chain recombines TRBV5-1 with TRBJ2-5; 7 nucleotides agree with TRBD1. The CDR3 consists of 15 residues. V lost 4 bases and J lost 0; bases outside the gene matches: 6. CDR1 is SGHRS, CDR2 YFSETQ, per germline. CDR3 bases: TGCGCCAGCAGCCCAGGGACAGCGTACCAAGAGACCCAGTACTTC. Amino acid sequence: CASSPGTAYQETQYF.

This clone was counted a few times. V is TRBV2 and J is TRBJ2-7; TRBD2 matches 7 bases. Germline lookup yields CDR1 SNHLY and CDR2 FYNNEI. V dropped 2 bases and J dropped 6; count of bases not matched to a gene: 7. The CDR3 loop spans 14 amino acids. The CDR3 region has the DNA TGTGCCAGCAGTGAACGCGCGGGAGAAGTCGAGCAGTACTTC. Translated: CASSERAGEVEQYF. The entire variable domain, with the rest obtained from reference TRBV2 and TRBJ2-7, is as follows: EPEVTQTPSHQVTQMGQEVILRCVPISNHLYFYWYRQILGQKVEFLVSFYNNEISEKSEIFDDQFSVERPDGSNFTLKIRSTKLEDSAMYFCASSERAGEVEQYFGPGTRLTVT.

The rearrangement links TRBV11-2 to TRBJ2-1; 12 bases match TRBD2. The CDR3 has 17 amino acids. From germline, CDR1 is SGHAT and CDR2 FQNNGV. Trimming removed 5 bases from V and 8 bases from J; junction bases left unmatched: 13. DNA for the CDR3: TGTGCCAGCAGCGACGGGGCTAGCGGGAGGGCCCTCCATGAGCAGTTCTTC. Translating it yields CASSDGASGRALHEQFF. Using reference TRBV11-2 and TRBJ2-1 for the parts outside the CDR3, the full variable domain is EAGVAQSPRYKIIEKRQSVAFWCNPISGHATLYWYQQILGQGPKLLIQFQNNGVVDDSQLPKDRFSAERLKGVDSTLKIQPAKLEDSAVYLCASSDGASGRALHEQFFGPGTRLTVL.

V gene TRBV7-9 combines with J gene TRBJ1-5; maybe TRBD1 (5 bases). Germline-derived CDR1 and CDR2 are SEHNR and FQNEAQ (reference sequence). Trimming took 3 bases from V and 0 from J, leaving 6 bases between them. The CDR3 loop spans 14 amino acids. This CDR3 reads CASSFQGSNQPQHF. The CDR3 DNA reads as TGTGCCAGCAGCTTCCAGGGTAGCAATCAGCCCCAGCATTTT.

DNA for the CDR3: TGCGCCAGCAGTGAACAGGGGACCCAGTACTTC. Its protein product is CASSEQGTQYF. The chain joins TRBV10-1 to TRBJ2-5; TRBD1 is a possible D gene (6 bases). The CDR3 contains 11 residues. With 3 bases removed from V and 7 bases from J, the gap between germline ends came to 6 bases. The germline gives CDR1 WNHNN, CDR2 SYGVQD (reference sequence).

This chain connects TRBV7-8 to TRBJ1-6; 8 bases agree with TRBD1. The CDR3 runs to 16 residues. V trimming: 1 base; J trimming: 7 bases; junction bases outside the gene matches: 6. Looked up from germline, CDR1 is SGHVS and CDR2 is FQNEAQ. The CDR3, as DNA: TGTGCCAGCAGCTTAGTAGACAGGGGCGGGAATTCACCCCTCCACTTT. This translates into CASSLVDRGGNSPLHF.

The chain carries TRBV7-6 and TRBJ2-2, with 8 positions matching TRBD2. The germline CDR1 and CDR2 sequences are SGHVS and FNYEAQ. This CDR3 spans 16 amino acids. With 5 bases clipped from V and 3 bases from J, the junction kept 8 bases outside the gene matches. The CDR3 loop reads CASSPTSGEYTGELFF. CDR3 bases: TGTGCCAGCAGCCCCACTAGCGGCGAATACACCGGGGAGCTGTTTTTT.

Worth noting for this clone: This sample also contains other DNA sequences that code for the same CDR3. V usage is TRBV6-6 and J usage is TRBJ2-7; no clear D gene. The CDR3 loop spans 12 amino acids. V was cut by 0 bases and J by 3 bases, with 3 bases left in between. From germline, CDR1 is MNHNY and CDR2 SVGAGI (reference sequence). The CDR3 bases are TGTGCCAGCAGTTACTCTAGCTACGAGCAGTACTTC. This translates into CASSYSSYEQYF.

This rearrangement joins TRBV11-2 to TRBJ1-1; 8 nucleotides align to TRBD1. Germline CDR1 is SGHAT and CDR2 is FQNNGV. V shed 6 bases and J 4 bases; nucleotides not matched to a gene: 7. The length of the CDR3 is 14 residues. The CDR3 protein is CASSRPGGATEAFF. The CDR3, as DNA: TGTGCCAGCAGTCGTCCAGGGGGCGCCACTGAAGCTTTCTTT.

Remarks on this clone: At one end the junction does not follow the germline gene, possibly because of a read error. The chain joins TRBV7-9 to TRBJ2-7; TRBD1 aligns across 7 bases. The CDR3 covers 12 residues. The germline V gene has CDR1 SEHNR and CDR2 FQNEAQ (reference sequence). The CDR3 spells CSSSSTGIPGYF. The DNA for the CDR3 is TGTTCCAGCAGCTCGACAGGGATTCCCGGGTACTTC.

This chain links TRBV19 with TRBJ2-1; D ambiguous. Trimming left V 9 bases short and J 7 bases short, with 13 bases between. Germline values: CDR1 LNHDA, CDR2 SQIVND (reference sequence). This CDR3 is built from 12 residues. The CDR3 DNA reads TGTGCCAGGCCCCGCAGTCCGAATGAGCAGTTCTTC. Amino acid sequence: CARPRSPNEQFF.

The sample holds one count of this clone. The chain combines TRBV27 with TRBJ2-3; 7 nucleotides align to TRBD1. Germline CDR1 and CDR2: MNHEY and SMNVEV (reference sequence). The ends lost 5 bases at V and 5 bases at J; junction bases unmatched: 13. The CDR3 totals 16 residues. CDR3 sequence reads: CASSSLRDRVGDTQYF. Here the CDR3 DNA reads TGTGCCAGCAGTAGTCTCCGCGACAGGGTTGGAGATACGCAGTATTTT.

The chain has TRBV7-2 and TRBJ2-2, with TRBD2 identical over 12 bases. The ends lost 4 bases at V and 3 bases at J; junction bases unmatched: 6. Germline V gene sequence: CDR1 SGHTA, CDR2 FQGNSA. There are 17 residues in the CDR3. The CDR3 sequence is CASSSNPSGRDTGELFF. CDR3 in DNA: TGTGCCAGCAGCTCCAACCCTAGCGGGAGGGACACCGGGGAGCTGTTTTTT.

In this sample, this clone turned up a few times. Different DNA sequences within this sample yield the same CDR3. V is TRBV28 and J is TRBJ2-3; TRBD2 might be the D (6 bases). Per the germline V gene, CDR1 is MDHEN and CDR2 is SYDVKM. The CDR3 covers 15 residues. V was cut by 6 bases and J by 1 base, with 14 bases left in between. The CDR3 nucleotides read TGTGCCAGCAGATCCCGCGGCGGGGGCACAGATACGCAGTATTTT. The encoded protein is CASRSRGGGTDTQYF.

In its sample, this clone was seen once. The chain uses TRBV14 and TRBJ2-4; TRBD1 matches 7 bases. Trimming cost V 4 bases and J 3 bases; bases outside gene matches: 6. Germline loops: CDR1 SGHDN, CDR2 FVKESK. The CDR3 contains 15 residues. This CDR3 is CASSRTGVGKNIQYF. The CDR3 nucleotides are TGTGCCAGCAGCCGTACAGGGGTTGGCAAAAACATTCAGTACTTC.

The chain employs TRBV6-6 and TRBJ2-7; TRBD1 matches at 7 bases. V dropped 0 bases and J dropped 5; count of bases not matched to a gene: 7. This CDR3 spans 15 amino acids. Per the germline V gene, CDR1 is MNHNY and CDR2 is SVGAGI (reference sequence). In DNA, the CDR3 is TGTGCCAGCAGTTACTCGGGACAGCTAAACCACGAGCAGTACTTC. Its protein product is CASSYSGQLNHEQYF.

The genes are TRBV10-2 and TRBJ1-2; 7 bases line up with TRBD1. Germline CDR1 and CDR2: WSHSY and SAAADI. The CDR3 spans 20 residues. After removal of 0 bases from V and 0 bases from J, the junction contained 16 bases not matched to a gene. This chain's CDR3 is CASSESLFLTFGQANYGYTF. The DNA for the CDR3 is TGCGCCAGCAGTGAGTCGCTGTTTCTCACGTTTGGACAGGCTAACTATGGCTACACCTTC.

DNA of the CDR3: TGTGCCAGCAACAGGGGGAGGAATGAGCAGTTCTTC. Translation: CASNRGRNEQFF. This chain joins TRBV7-9 and TRBJ2-1, with 8 bases lining up with TRBD1. V lost 7 bases and J lost 7; bases outside the gene matches: 3. The CDR3 runs to 12 residues. The V gene's germline CDR1 is SEHNR and CDR2 FQNEAQ (reference sequence).

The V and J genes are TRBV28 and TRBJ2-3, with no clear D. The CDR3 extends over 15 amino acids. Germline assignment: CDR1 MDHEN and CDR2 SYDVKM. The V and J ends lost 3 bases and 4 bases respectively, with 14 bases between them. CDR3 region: CASSLTALRADTQYF. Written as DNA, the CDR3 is TGTGCCAGCAGTTTGACGGCTCTACGGGCAGATACGCAGTATTTT.

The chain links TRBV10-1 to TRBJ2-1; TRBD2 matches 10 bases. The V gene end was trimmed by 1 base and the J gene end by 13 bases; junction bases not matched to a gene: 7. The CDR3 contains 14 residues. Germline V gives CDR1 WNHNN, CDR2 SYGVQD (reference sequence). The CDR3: CASSEFLAGGVQFF. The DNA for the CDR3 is TGCGCCAGCAGTGAGTTCTTAGCGGGAGGTGTACAGTTCTTC.

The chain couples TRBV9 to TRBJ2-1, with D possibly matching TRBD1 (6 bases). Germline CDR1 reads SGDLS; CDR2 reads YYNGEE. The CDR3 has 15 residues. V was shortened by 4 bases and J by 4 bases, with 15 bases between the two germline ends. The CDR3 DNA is TGTGCCAGCAGCTTAACGCTACAGGGATACAATGAGCAGTTCTTC. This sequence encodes CASSLTLQGYNEQFF. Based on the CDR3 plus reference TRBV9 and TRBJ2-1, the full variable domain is DSGVTQTPKHLITATGQRVTLRCSPRSGDLSVYWYQQSLDQGLQFLIQYYNGEERAKGNILERFSAQQFPDLHSELNLSSLELGDSALYFCASSLTLQGYNEQFFGPGTRLTVL.

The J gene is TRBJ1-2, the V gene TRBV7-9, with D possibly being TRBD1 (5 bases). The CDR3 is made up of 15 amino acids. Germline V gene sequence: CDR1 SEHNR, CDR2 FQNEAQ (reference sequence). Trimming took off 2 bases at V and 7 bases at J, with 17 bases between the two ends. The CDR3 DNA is TGTGCCAGCAGCTTAAGGGGCAGGGAAGCTGTTGGCTACACCTTC. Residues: CASSLRGREAVGYTF.

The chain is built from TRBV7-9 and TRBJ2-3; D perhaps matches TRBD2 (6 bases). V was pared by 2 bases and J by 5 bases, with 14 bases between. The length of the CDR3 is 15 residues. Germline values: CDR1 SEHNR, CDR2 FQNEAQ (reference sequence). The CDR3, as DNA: TGTGCCAGCAGCTTATTTCGGGGGAAACAAGATACGCAGTATTTT. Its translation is CASSLFRGKQDTQYF.

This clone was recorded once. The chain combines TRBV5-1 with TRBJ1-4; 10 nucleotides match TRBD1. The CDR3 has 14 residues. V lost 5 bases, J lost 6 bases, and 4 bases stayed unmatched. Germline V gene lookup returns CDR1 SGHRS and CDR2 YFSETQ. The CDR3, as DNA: TGCGCCAGCAGGTCCGGGACAGGGGATGAAAAACTGTTTTTT. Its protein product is CASRSGTGDEKLFF.

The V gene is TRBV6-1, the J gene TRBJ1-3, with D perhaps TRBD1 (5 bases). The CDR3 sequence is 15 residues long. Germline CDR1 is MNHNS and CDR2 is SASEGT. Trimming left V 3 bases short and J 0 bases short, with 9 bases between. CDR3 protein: CASSDLTGSGNTIYF. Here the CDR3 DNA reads TGTGCCAGCAGTGACCTTACAGGCTCTGGAAACACCATATATTTT.

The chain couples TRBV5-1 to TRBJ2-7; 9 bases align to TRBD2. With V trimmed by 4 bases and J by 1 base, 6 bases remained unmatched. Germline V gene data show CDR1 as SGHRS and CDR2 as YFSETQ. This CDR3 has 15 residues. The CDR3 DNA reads TGCGCCAGCAGCCTTCTAGCGGGGACATCCTACGAGCAGTACTTC. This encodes CASSLLAGTSYEQYF. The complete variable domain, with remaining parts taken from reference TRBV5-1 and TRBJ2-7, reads KAGVTQTPRYLIKTRGQQVTLSCSPISGHRSVSWYQQTPGQGLQFLFEYFSETQRNKGNFPGRFSGRQFSNSRSEMNVSTLELGDSALYLCASSLLAGTSYEQYFGPGTRLTVT.

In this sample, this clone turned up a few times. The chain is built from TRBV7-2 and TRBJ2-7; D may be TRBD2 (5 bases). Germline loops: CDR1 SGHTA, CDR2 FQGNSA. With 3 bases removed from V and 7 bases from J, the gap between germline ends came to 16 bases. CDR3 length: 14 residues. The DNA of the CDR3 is TGTGCCAGCAGCTTTGGTATTTTTACGGGAGAGCAGTACTTC. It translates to CASSFGIFTGEQYF.